The entry below gives a single T cell receptor beta chain sequence along with its context. The source of the sample is a study of early stage breast cancer tumors. Germline assignment: CDR1 SGHRS and CDR2 YFSETQ. V gave up 1 base and J gave up 0 bases, with 16 bases separating them. The CDR3 is 17 residues long. TCRdb's table, derived via immunoSEQ multiplex PCR, lists solely in-frame clones and lacks some. The repertoire holds tens of thousands of clones, with around 69% as singletons. The sequenced sample was blood. This sequence originates from a person between 50 and 60 years old with breast cancer. V gene TRBV5-1 combines with J gene TRBJ2-5, with a tentative D call TRBD1 (6 bases). In nucleotides, the CDR3 is TGCGCCAGCAGCTTGTTCGGGACACGGACGTACCAAGAGACCCAGTACTTC. The encoded protein is CASSLFGTRTYQETQYF.